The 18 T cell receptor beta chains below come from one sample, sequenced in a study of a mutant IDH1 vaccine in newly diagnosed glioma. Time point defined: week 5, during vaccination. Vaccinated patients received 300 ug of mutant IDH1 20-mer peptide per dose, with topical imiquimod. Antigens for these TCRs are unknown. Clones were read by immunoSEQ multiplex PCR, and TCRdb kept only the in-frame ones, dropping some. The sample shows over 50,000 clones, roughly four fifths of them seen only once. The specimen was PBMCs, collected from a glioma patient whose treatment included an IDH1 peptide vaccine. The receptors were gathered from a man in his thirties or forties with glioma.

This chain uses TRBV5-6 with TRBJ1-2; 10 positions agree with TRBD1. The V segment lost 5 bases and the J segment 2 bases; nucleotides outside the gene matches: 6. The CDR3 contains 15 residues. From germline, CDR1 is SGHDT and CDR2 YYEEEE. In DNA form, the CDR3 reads TGTGCCAGCAGACAAAGACAGGGGGCCAACTATGGCTACACCTTC. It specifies CASRQRQGANYGYTF. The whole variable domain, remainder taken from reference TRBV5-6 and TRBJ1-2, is DAGVTQSPTHLIKTRGQQVTLRCSPKSGHDTVSWYQQALGQGPQFIFQYYEEEERQRGNFPDRFSGHQFPNYSSELNVNALLLGDSALYLCASRQRQGANYGYTFGSGTRLTVV.

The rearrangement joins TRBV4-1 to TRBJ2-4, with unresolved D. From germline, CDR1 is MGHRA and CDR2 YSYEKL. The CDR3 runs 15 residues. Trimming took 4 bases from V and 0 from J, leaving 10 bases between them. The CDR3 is CASSPRSIAKNIQYF. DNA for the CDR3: TGCGCCAGCAGCCCTCGCTCTATAGCCAAAAACATTCAGTACTTC.

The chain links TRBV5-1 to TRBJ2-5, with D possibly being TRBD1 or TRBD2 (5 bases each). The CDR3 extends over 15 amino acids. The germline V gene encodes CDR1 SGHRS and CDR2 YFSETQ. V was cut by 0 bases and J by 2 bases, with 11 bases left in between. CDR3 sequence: CASSLAGAPQETQYF. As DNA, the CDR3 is TGCGCCAGCAGCTTGGCCGGGGCTCCGCAAGAGACCCAGTACTTC.

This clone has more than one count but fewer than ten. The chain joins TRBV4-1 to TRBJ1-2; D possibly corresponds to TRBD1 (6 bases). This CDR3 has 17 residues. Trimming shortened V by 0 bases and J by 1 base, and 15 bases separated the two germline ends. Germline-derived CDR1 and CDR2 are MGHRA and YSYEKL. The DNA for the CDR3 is TGCGCCAGCAGCCAAGATTCGACAGGCTCTGTTAACTATGGCTACACCTTC. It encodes CASSQDSTGSVNYGYTF.

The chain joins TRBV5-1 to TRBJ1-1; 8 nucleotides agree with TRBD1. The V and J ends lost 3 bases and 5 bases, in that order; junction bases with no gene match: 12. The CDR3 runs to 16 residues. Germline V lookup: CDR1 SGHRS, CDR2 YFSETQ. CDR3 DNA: TGCGCCAGCAGCTCACCCCACCTTACAGGGGGAACTGAAGCTTTCTTT. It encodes CASSSPHLTGGTEAFF.

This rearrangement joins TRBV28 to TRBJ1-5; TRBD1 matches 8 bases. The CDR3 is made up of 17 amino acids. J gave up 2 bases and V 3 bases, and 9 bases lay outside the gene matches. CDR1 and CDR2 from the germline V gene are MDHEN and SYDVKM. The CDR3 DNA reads TGTGCCAGCAGTTTTTTTGTCCAGGGGGCAGGCAATCAGCCCCAGCATTTT. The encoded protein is CASSFFVQGAGNQPQHF.

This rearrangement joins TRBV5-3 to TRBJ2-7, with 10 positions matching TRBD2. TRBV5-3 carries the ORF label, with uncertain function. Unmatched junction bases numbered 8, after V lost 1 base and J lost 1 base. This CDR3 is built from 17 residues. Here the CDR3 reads CARSLRAASGRSYEQYF. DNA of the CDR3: TGTGCCAGAAGCTTGAGGGCAGCTAGCGGGAGATCCTACGAGCAGTACTTC.

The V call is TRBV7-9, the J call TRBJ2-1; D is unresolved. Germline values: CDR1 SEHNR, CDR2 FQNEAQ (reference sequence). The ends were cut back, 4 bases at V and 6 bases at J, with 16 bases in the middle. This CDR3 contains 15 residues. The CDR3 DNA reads TGTGCCAGCAGCTACGCGAATACAATAATCAATGAGCAGTTCTTC. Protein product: CASSYANTIINEQFF.

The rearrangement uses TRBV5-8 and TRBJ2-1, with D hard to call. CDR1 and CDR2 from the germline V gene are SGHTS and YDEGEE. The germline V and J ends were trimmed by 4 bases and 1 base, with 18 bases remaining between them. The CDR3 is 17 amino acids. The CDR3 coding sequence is TGTGCCAGCAGCAATCGACCTTTTGGCTCTTCCTACAATGAGCAGTTCTTC. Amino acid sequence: CASSNRPFGSSYNEQFF.

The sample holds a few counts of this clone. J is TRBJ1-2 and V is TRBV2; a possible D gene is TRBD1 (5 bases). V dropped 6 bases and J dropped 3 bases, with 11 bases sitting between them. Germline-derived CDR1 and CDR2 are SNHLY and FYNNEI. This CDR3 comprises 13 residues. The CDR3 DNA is TGTGCCAGCAGACCCGGGACTCACTATGGCTACACCTTC. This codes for CASRPGTHYGYTF.

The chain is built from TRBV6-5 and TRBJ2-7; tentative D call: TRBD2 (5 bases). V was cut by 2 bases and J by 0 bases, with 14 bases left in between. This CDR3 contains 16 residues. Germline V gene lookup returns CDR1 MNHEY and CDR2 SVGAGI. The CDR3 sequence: CASSYTAGGGSYEQYF. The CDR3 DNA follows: TGTGCCAGCAGTTACACGGCCGGAGGTGGCTCCTACGAGCAGTACTTC.

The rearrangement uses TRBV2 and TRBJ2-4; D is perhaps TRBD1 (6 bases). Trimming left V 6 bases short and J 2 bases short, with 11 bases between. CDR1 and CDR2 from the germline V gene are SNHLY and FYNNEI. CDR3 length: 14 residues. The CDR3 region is CASSQDSSKNIQYF. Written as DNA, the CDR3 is TGTGCCAGCAGCCAGGACAGTTCCAAAAACATTCAGTACTTC.

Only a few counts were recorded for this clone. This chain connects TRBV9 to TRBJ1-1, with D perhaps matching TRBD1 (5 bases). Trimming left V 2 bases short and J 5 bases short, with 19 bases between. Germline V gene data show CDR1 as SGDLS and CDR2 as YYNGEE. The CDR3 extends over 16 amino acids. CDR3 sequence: CASSVDVGLRGTEAFF. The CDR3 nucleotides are TGTGCCAGCAGCGTCGATGTGGGGCTCCGGGGTACTGAAGCTTTCTTT.

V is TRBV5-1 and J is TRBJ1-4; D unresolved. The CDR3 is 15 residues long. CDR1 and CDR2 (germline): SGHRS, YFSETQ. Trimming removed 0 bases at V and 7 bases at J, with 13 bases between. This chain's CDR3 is CASSLAPISGEKLFF. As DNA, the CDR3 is TGCGCCAGCAGCTTGGCCCCCATTTCGGGTGAAAAACTGTTTTTT.

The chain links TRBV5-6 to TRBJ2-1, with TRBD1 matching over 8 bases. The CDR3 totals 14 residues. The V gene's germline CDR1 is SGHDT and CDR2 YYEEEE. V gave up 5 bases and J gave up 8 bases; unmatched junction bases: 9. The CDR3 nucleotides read TGTGCCAGCAGGAAAGGGACAGGCGAGTATGAGCAGTTCTTC. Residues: CASRKGTGEYEQFF.

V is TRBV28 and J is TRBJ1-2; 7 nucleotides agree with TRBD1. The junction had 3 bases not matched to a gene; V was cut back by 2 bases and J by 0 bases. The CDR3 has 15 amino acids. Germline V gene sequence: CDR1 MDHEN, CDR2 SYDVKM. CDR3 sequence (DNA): TGTGCCAGCAGTTTAATCGGGACAGCTAACTATGGCTACACCTTC. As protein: CASSLIGTANYGYTF.

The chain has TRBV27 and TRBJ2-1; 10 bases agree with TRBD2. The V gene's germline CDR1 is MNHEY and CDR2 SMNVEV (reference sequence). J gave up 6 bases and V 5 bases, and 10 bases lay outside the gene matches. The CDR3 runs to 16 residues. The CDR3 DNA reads TGTGCCAGCAGTCCCCAAGCGGGGGGGCTGGTCAATGAGCAGTTCTTC. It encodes CASSPQAGGLVNEQFF.

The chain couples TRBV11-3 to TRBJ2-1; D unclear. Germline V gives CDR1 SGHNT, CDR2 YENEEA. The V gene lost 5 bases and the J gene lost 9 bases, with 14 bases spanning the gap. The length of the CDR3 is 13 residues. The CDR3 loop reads CASSLRPNIEQFF. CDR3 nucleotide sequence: TGTGCCAGCAGCCTTCGTCCGAATATTGAGCAGTTCTTC.